The 28 T cell receptor beta chains given below trace back to one sample, sequenced in a study of STAT5B mutations in CD4+ large granular lymphocyte leukemia. The data were produced by immunoSEQ multiplex PCR, yet TCRdb's version contains in-frame clones alone and is incomplete. The data contain tens of thousands of clones, roughly 79% of them seen just once; the ten biggest clones take up about 4.6%. What was sequenced was CD4+ T cells from blood buffy coats. Receptor source: a human donor in good health.

The chain couples TRBV28 to TRBJ2-5; no reliable D call. The ends were cut back, 4 bases at V and 2 bases at J, with 11 bases in the middle. CDR3 length: 14 amino acids. Germline V gene data show CDR1 as MDHEN and CDR2 as SYDVKM. Here the CDR3 DNA reads TGTGCCAGCAGTTCCAGTGGACGACAAGAGACCCAGTACTTC. Protein sequence: CASSSSGRQETQYF.

This chain links TRBV10-2 with TRBJ2-7; TRBD2 matches 10 bases. Germline CDR1 is WSHSY and CDR2 is SAAADI. Trimming removed 0 bases from V and 3 bases from J; junction bases left unmatched: 11. There are 18 residues in the CDR3. The CDR3 reads CASSESHRLAGYHYEQYF. The CDR3 DNA reads as TGCGCCAGCAGTGAGTCTCATAGACTAGCGGGTTATCACTACGAGCAGTACTTC.

The rearrangement joins TRBV6-1 to TRBJ2-5; 8 bases agree with TRBD2. Unmatched junction bases numbered 12, after V lost 7 bases and J lost 5 bases. Germline CDR1 reads MNHNS; CDR2 reads SASEGT. The CDR3 sequence is 15 residues long. The CDR3: CASIFGLAGLETQYF. CDR3 bases: TGTGCCAGCATTTTCGGGCTAGCGGGTCTTGAGACCCAGTACTTC.

The rearrangement uses TRBV9 and TRBJ2-7; no reliable D call. With 2 bases removed from V and 1 base from J, the gap between germline ends came to 7 bases. The CDR3 loop spans 13 amino acids. Germline assignment: CDR1 SGDLS and CDR2 YYNGEE. As DNA, the CDR3 is TGTGCCAGCAGCGTCCATGGATCCTACGAGCAGTACTTC. It translates to CASSVHGSYEQYF.

A single count supports this clone. The V call is TRBV7-2, the J call TRBJ1-3; 7 bases align to TRBD1. This CDR3 has 17 residues. Germline values: CDR1 SGHTA, CDR2 FQGNSA. The V and J ends lost 5 bases and 4 bases, in that order; junction bases with no gene match: 14. The CDR3 region is CASSPRWDSISGNTIYF. Here the CDR3 DNA reads TGTGCCAGCAGCCCTCGCTGGGACAGTATCTCGGGAAACACCATATATTTT.

This rearrangement joins TRBV2 to TRBJ1-4; D is possibly TRBD1 (5 bases). V was pared by 6 bases and J by 0 bases, with 11 bases between. The CDR3 is 15 residues long. Germline CDR1 SNHLY, CDR2 FYNNEI. The CDR3 is CASSRTFATNEKLFF. As DNA, the CDR3 is TGTGCCAGCAGCAGGACATTCGCAACTAATGAAAAACTGTTTTTT.

The gene calls are TRBV19 and TRBJ1-1; unclear D gene. The ends were cut back, 2 bases at V and 1 base at J, with 11 bases in the middle. Germline CDR1 LNHDA, CDR2 SQIVND (reference sequence). The CDR3 covers 15 residues. CDR3: CASSIYYSTNTEAFF. In nucleotides, the CDR3 is TGTGCCAGTAGTATATATTACAGCACGAACACTGAAGCTTTCTTT.

This chain uses TRBV28 with TRBJ1-2; no clear D. From germline, CDR1 is MDHEN and CDR2 SYDVKM. Trimming cost V 8 bases and J 3 bases, with 13 bases left between them. CDR3 length: 13 residues. Here the CDR3 reads CASESTGDYGYTF. The CDR3 DNA reads TGTGCCAGCGAATCTACCGGGGACTATGGCTACACCTTC.

The chain employs TRBV28 and TRBJ2-2, with D possibly TRBD1 on 6 matching bases. V lost 6 bases and J lost 4, with 15 bases in between. The germline gives CDR1 MDHEN, CDR2 SYDVKM. CDR3 length: 15 residues. This CDR3 reads CASRLTGLSTGELFF. The CDR3 region has the DNA TGTGCCAGCAGGCTCACAGGGTTGAGCACCGGGGAGCTGTTTTTT.

The CDR3 DNA reads as TGTGCCAGCAGCCTCTCGGGACAGGGCTACGAGCAGTACTTC. It is translated as CASSLSGQGYEQYF. The V gene is TRBV9, the J gene TRBJ2-7; 9 bases fit TRBD1. This CDR3 spans 14 amino acids. Germline trimming cut 4 bases from V and 3 bases from J; bases unmatched to any gene: 5. Germline lookup yields CDR1 SGDLS and CDR2 YYNGEE.

The V and J genes are TRBV19 and TRBJ1-5; D perhaps matches TRBD1 (5 bases). V dropped 6 bases and J dropped 0 bases, with 12 bases sitting between them. CDR1 is LNHDA, CDR2 SQIVND, per germline (reference sequence). The CDR3 is 15 amino acids. The CDR3 coding sequence is TGTGCCAGTAGATCCCAGGGTAATAGCAATCAGCCCCAGCATTTT. It yields the protein CASRSQGNSNQPQHF.

The rearrangement uses TRBV19 and TRBJ2-1; no clear D. Deletions cut 7 bases from V and 9 bases from J, with 16 bases between. The germline V gene encodes CDR1 LNHDA and CDR2 SQIVND (reference sequence). The CDR3 sequence is 13 residues long. This CDR3 is CASTTGIFGEQFF. CDR3 nucleotide sequence: TGTGCCAGTACAACGGGCATTTTTGGTGAGCAGTTCTTC. Variable domain in full (rest from reference TRBV19 and TRBJ2-1): DGGITQSPKYLFRKEGQNVTLSCEQNLNHDAMYWYRQDPGQGLRLIYYSQIVNDFQKGDIAEGYSVSREKKESFPLTVTSAQKNPTAFYLCASTTGIFGEQFFGPGTRLTVL.

The chain has TRBV25-1 and TRBJ2-2, with TRBD2 identical over 7 bases. Germline V gene lookup returns CDR1 MGHDK and CDR2 SYGVNS. CDR3 size: 18 residues. V shed 5 bases and J 2 bases; nucleotides not matched to a gene: 14. For the CDR3, the DNA is TGTGCCAGCAGTCTCCCACCAGGCCTAGCGGACAACACCGGGGAGCTGTTTTTT. Translating gives CASSLPPGLADNTGELFF.

This clone was detected a few times. The rearrangement joins TRBV5-6 to TRBJ1-4, with D perhaps matching TRBD1 (5 bases). Trimming pared 3 bases from V and 4 bases from J, leaving 10 bases between. The length of the CDR3 is 14 residues. Germline-derived CDR1 and CDR2 are SGHDT and YYEEEE. CDR3 DNA: TGTGCCAGCAGCTCGGACACAAATAATGAAAAACTGTTTTTT. It codes for CASSSDTNNEKLFF.

V is TRBV4-1 and J is TRBJ2-5; TRBD2 aligns across 7 bases. The J call could be wrong; TRBJ2-7 is a better fit for the DNA end. Germline values: CDR1 MGHRA, CDR2 YSYEKL. This CDR3 contains 15 residues. This CDR3 reads CASSQVGGRRYEQYF. The CDR3 DNA reads TGCGCCAGCAGCCAAGTGGGGGGGAGAAGGTACGAGCAGTACTTC.

J is TRBJ2-7 and V is TRBV7-2; D gene ambiguous. This CDR3 contains 14 residues. CDR1 is SGHTA, CDR2 FQGNSA, per germline. V was clipped by 2 bases and J by 1 base, with 9 bases between them. Written as DNA, the CDR3 is TGTGCCAGCAGCTTAAATGGCGCGTCCTACGAGCAGTACTTC. Translation: CASSLNGASYEQYF.

This chain joins TRBV6-6 and TRBJ2-5; D is unclear. Between the trimmed V and J ends, which lost 0 bases and 5 bases, there was a span of 4 bases. The CDR3 runs to 12 residues. Germline CDR1 is MNHNY and CDR2 is SVGAGI (reference sequence). Here the CDR3 reads CASSYSKETQYF. Here the CDR3 DNA reads TGTGCCAGCAGTTACTCGAAGGAGACCCAGTACTTC.

The chain couples TRBV7-2 to TRBJ2-3; perhaps TRBD1 as D (6 bases). V lost 2 bases, J lost 2 bases, and 11 bases lay in between. CDR3 length: 15 residues. The germline CDR1 and CDR2 sequences are SGHTA and FQGNSA. The CDR3, as DNA: TGTGCCAGCAGCTTAATGGGGACAAACACAGATACGCAGTATTTT. Translation: CASSLMGTNTDTQYF.

The chain carries TRBV7-9 and TRBJ2-1; D is unresolved. The CDR3 has 13 residues. Trimming stripped 4 bases from V and 9 bases from J, with 13 bases between. CDR1 is SEHNR and CDR2 is FQNEAQ in the germline V gene (reference sequence). As DNA, the CDR3 is TGTGCCAGCAGCTCGTACCTGGGCGCTGAGCAGTTCTTC. As protein: CASSSYLGAEQFF.

The chain couples TRBV7-2 to TRBJ2-5; 7 nucleotides line up with TRBD2. The CDR3 is 13 residues long. Germline V gene data show CDR1 as SGHTA and CDR2 as FQGNSA. V shed 5 bases, J shed 1 base, and the junction held 1 base outside the gene matches. The CDR3 DNA is TGTGCCAGCAGCCGGGGGGTCCAAGAGACCCAGTACTTC. Residues: CASSRGVQETQYF.

This chain links TRBV10-2 with TRBJ2-1, with D unclear. V was cut by 4 bases and J by 4 bases, with 5 bases left in between. Germline V lookup: CDR1 WSHSY, CDR2 SAAADI. This CDR3 has 12 residues. Written as DNA, the CDR3 is TGCGCCAGCAGTGTTCTGTACAATGAGCAGTTCTTC. It is translated as CASSVLYNEQFF.

This chain uses TRBV7-9 with TRBJ1-2, with D possibly being TRBD1 (6 bases). The CDR3 sequence is 13 residues long. V dropped 5 bases and J dropped 3 bases, with 10 bases sitting between them. From germline, CDR1 is SEHNR and CDR2 FQNEAQ (reference sequence). Here the CDR3 reads CASSPGTHYGYTF. CDR3 sequence (DNA): TGTGCCAGCAGCCCCGGGACACACTATGGCTACACCTTC.

This sequence joins TRBV11-3 and TRBJ2-5; no definite D call. The V and J ends lost 2 bases and 5 bases respectively, with 12 bases between them. This CDR3 has 14 residues. Germline V gene lookup returns CDR1 SGHNT and CDR2 YENEEA. CDR3 nucleotides: TGTGCCAGCAGCTTAACAGCGCTGGAGGAGACCCAGTACTTC. Amino acid sequence: CASSLTALEETQYF.

The chain recombines TRBV4-2 with TRBJ2-1; D not resolved. The CDR3 sequence is 15 residues long. Germline V gene data show CDR1 as LGHNA and CDR2 as YNFKEQ. Trimming stripped 3 bases from V and 5 bases from J, with 14 bases between. The CDR3 DNA reads as TGTGCCAGCAGCCAGACATTGGGCAAGAACAATGAGCAGTTCTTC. Translation gives CASSQTLGKNNEQFF.

The CDR3 DNA is TGTGCCAGTAGTATCTCCAACTACAATGAGCAGTTCTTC. Protein sequence: CASSISNYNEQFF. The chain combines TRBV19 with TRBJ2-1; D unresolved. V was pared by 3 bases and J by 3 bases, with 6 bases between. This CDR3 has 13 amino acids. Germline V gene sequence: CDR1 LNHDA, CDR2 SQIVND (reference sequence).

V gene TRBV5-5 combines with J gene TRBJ2-3, with D unclear. V gave up 5 bases and J gave up 2 bases, with 9 bases separating them. The CDR3 spans 13 residues. Germline CDR1 SGHKS, CDR2 YYEKEE (reference sequence). The CDR3 bases are TGTGCCAGCAGTGAAGGATCCACAGATACGCAGTATTTT. Translating it yields CASSEGSTDTQYF. Filled out from reference TRBV5-5 and TRBJ2-3, the complete variable domain reads DAGVTQSPTHLIKTRGQQVTLRCSPISGHKSVSWYQQVLGQGPQFIFQYYEKEERGRGNFPDRFSARQFPNYSSELNVNALLLGDSALYLCASSEGSTDTQYFGPGTRLTVL.

The chain is built from TRBV5-1 and TRBJ2-7, with TRBD1 identical over 7 bases. There are 18 residues in the CDR3. Unmatched junction bases numbered 14, after V lost 0 bases and J lost 2 bases. The V gene's germline CDR1 is SGHRS and CDR2 YFSETQ. CDR3 nucleotide sequence: TGCGCCAGCAGCTTGGACCCAGGGGGTAAAAGGGGGCCCTACGAGCAGTACTTC. Translated: CASSLDPGGKRGPYEQYF.

The V call is TRBV10-2, the J call TRBJ2-5; D gene unclear. The J call may not be correct, given that the DNA end is closer to TRBJ2-7. This CDR3 is built from 14 residues. CDR1 and CDR2 from the germline V gene are WSHSY and SAAADI. CDR3 loop: CASRGSSDSYEQYF. The DNA for the CDR3 is TGCGCCAGCAGGGGCTCAAGCGACTCCTACGAGCAGTACTTC.